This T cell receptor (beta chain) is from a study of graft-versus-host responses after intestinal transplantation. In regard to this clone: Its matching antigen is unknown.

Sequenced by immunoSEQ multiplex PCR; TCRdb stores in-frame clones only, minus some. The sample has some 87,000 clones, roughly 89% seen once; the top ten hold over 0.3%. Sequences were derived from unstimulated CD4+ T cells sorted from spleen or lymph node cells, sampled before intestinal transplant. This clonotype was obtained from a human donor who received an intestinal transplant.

CDR3 coding DNA: TGTGCCAGCAGCCCCACGGACAGGTACCAAGAGACCCAGTACTTC. Its protein is CASSPTDRYQETQYF. The rearrangement links TRBV4-2 to TRBJ2-5; TRBD1 aligns across 7 bases. The V segment lost 4 bases and the J segment 0 bases; nucleotides outside the gene matches: 5. The CDR3 is 15 residues long. CDR1 is LGHNA, CDR2 YNFKEQ, per germline.